The T cell receptor (beta chain) under discussion was sequenced for a study of T-cell reconstitution after alpha-beta-depleted transplantation in children. General study results and limits: There were reportedly several hundred expanded graft clones from which alpha-beta T cells came about two months after transplant. Recipient T cells and thymic progenitors that survived gave rise to the high TCRbeta diversity observed at day 60 in some patients.

Researchers prepared the TCRbeta library using unique molecular identifiers, the study reports. TCRdb reanalysed the PCR reads using MiXCR and keeps one entry per CDR3 protein. The repertoire consists of about 580,000 distinct CDR3 sequences, with under 25% occurring once and the leading ten covering around 14%. With regard to this clonotype: Its antigen is not identified.

The germline V gene has CDR1 SGDLS and CDR2 YYNGEE. V shed 4 bases, J shed 7 bases, and the junction held 10 bases outside the gene matches. The length of the CDR3 is 16 residues. The sequence derives from a boy under three years old who had a stem cell transplant for acute myeloid leukemia, so the T cells may come from the graft donor. The source was PBMCs, mostly from graft donor cells, collected 360 days after TCRalphabeta/CD19-depleted stem cell transplant. This sequence joins TRBV9 and TRBJ2-1; 11 bases fit TRBD2. CDR3 loop: CASSSYSGGAGNEQFF. The CDR3 region has the DNA TGTGCCAGCAGCTCGTATAGCGGGGGGGCGGGAAATGAGCAGTTCTTC.